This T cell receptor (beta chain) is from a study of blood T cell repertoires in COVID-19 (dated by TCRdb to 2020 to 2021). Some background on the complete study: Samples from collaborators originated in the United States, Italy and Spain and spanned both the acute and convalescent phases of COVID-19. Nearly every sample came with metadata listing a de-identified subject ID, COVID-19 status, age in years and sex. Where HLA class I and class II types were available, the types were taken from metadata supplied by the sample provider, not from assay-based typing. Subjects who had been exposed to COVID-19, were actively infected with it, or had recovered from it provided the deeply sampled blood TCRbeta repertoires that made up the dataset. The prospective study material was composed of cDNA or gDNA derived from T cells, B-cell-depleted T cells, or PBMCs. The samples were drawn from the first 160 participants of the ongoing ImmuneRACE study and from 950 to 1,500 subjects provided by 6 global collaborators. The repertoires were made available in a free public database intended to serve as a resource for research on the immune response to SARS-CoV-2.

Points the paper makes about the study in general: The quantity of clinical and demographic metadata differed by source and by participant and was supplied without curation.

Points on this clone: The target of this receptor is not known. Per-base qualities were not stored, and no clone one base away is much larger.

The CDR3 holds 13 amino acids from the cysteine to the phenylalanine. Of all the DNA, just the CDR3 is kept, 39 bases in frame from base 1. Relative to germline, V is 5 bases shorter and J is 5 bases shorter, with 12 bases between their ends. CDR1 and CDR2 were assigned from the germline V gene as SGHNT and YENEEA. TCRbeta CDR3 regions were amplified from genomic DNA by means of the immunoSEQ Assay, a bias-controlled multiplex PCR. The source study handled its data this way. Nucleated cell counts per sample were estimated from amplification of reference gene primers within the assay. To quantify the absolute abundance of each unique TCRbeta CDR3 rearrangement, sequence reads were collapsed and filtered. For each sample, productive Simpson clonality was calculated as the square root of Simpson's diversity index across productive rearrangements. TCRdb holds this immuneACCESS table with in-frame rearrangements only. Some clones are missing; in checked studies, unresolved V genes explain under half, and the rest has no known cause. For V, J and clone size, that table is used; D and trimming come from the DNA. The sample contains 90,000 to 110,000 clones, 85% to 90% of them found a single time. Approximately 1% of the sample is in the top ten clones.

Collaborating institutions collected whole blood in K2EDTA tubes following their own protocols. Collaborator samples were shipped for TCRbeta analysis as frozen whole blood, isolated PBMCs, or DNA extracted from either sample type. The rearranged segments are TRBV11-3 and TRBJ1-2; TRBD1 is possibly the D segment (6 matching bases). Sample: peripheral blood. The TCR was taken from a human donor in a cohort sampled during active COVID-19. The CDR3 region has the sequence CASSALGGYGYTF. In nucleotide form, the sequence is TGTGCCAGCAGCGCCCTAGGGGGTTATGGCTACACCTTC.